The 4 T cell receptor beta chains below all came from one sample that was sequenced in a study of cytomegalovirus exposure and HLA in healthy donors. With 60 Vbeta and 13 Jbeta primers, the PCR was carried out. Repertoires were generated with immunoSEQ multiplex PCR, while TCRdb's copy carries only in-frame clones and drops some. Of about 140,000 clones in the sample, nearly 80% are singletons; the top ten hold around 5%. Sequenced: PBMCs. These receptor sequences come from a male donor in good health and CMV-seronegative.

The chain employs TRBV30 and TRBJ2-2; D possibly corresponds to TRBD1 (5 bases). The germline V gene has CDR1 GTSNPN and CDR2 SVGIG (reference sequence). Trimming removed 3 bases from V and 0 bases from J, with 8 bases in between. The CDR3 has 14 amino acids. Here the CDR3 DNA reads TGTGCCTGGAGGGGGCCAACGAACACCGGGGAGCTGTTTTTT. Translated, it gives CAWRGPTNTGELFF. The full variable domain, its missing parts supplied by reference TRBV30 and TRBJ2-2, is SQTIHQWPATLVQPVGSPLSLECTVEGTSNPNLYWYRQAAGRGLQLLFYSVGIGQISSEVPQNLSASRPQDRQFILSSKKLLLSDSGFYLCAWRGPTNTGELFFGEGSRLTVL.

The chain uses TRBV7-2 and TRBJ2-2, with D possibly matching TRBD2 (6 bases). The CDR3 has 17 residues. Trimming took off 5 bases at V and 5 bases at J, with 21 bases between the two ends. Looked up from germline, CDR1 is SGHTA and CDR2 is FQGNSA. CDR3 coding DNA: TGTGCCAGCAGCCCGCCCCCAGGCGGGGTTGAAACCGGGGAGCTGTTTTTT. Translating gives CASSPPPGGVETGELFF.

The CDR3: CATSSPGQSSYNEQFF. CDR3 coding DNA: TGTGCCACCAGCAGTCCAGGACAAAGCTCCTACAATGAGCAGTTCTTC. This chain links TRBV15 with TRBJ2-1; D possibly corresponds to TRBD1 (5 bases). V lost 3 bases, J lost 0 bases, and 12 bases lay in between. Germline assignment: CDR1 LNHNV and CDR2 YYDKDF (reference sequence). This CDR3 contains 16 residues. Combining the CDR3 with reference TRBV15 and TRBJ2-1 gives the whole variable domain DAMVIQNPRYQVTQFGKPVTLSCSQTLNHNVMYWYQQKSSQAPKLLFHYYDKDFNNEADTPDNFQSRRPNTSFCFLDIRSPGLGDTAMYLCATSSPGQSSYNEQFFGPGTRLTVL.

This clone turned up a few times. The rearrangement uses TRBV30 and TRBJ2-7; 7 nucleotides align to TRBD1. CDR1 and CDR2 (germline): GTSNPN, SVGIG (reference sequence). The CDR3 spans 13 residues. V was clipped by 3 bases and J by 1 base; unmatched bases: 3. The chain's CDR3 is CAWRPRGSYEQYF. The CDR3 DNA reads TGTGCCTGGAGACCCAGGGGGTCCTACGAGCAGTACTTC.